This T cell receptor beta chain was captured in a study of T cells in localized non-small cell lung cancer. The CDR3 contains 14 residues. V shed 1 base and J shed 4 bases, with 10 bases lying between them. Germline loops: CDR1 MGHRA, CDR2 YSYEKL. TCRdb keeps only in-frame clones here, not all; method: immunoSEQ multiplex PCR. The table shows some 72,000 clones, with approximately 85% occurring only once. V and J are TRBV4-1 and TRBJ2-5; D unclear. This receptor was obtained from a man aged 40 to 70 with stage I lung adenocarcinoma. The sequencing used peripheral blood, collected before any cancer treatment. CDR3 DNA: TGCGCCAGCAGCCAAGGAACAGTACGAGAGACCCAGTACTTC. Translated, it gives CASSQGTVRETQYF.